Detailed here is one T cell receptor beta chain. What it binds is not known. The PBMCs had their origin in 10 ml of fresh peripheral blood. The record originates from a study of T cells in Graves' hyperthyroidism and ophthalmopathy. Germline assignment: CDR1 DFQATT and CDR2 SNEGSKA (reference sequence). This CDR3 has 16 amino acids. V dropped 7 bases and J dropped 5 bases, with 25 bases sitting between them. Findings and limits, study-wide: The model foresaw ophthalmopathy a median about 6.1 months prior to onset. Ophthalmopathy and stable hyperthyroidism were separated by a 13 V-J model.

Researchers took RNA transcripts and amplified the TCR beta CDR3 regions from them. First-round RT-PCR targeting the TCR CDR3 was performed with the HTBI primer set. One entry per CDR3 protein, called by TCRdb with MiXCR from the multiplex PCR reads. The sample shows about 320,000 distinct CDR3 sequences, 15% to 20% of them seen only once. The clonotype was recovered from a man aged 25-45 years with Graves' hyperthyroidism. The chain uses TRBV20-1 and TRBJ2-3; unclear D gene. Source material: blood. CDR3 sequence reads: CSGQPPPPPVGDTQYF. CDR3 bases: TGCAGTGGTCAGCCCCCCCCCCCCCCAGTAGGAGATACGCAGTATTTT.